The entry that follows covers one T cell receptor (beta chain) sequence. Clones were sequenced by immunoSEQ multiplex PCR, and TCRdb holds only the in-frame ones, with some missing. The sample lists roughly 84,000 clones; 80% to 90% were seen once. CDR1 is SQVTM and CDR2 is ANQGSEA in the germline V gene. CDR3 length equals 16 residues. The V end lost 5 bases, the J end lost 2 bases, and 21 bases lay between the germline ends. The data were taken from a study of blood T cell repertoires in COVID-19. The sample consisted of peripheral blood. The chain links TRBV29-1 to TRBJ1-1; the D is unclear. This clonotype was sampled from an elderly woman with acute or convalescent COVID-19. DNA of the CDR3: TGCAGCGTTATAGGCCTTTATGACATGCCTAACACTGAAGCTTTCTTT. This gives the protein CSVIGLYDMPNTEAFF.